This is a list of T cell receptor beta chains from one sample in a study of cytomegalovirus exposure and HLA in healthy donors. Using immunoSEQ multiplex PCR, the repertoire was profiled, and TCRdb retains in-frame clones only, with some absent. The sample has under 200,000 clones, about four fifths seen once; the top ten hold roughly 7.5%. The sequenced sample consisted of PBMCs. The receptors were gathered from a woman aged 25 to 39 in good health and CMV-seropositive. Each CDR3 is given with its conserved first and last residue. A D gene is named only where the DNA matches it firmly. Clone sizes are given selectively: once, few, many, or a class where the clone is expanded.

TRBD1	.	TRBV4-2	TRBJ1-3	TGTGCCAGCAGCCCTCGGGGACAGCTCTACTCTGGAAACACCATATATTTT	CASSPRGQLYSGNTIYF
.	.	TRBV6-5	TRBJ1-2	TGTGCCAGCAGTTACTCAAGTCGGAACTATGGCTACACCTTC	CASSYSSRNYGYTF
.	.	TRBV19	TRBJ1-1	TGTGCCAGTAGTAGCAGGGTCTCTGAAGCTTTCTTT	CASSSRVSEAFF
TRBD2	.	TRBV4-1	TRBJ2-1	TGCGCCAGCAGCCAAGCCCCGGGACTAGCGGGGCTGGATGAGCAGTTCTTC	CASSQAPGLAGLDEQFF
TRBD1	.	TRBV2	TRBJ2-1	TGTGCCAGCAGACCCGGGACAGGGGACTACAATGAGCAGTTCTTC	CASRPGTGDYNEQFF
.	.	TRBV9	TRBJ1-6	TGTGCCAGCAGCGTAGGAGGATCCTCACCCCTCCACTTT	CASSVGGSSPLHF
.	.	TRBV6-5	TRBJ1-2	TGTGCCAGCAGTTCGAGGGCCCGGGGGAATGGCTACACCTTC	CASSSRARGNGYTF
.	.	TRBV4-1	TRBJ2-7	TGCGCCAGCAGCCAAGATCGTAGTACAGGACAATACGAGCAGTACTTC	CASSQDRSTGQYEQYF
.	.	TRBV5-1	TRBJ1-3	TGCGCCAGCAGCCCAACGGGGACTGGAAACACCATATATTTT	CASSPTGTGNTIYF
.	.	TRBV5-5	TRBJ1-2	TGTGCCAGCAGCTCCCCCGGGAACTATGGCTACACCTTC	CASSSPGNYGYTF
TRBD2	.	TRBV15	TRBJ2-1	TGTGCCACCAGCGGACTAGCGGGGGAATTTGATGAGCAGTTCTTC	CATSGLAGEFDEQFF
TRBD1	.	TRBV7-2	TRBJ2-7	TGTGCCAGCAGCTCGGGACAGGATATTAATGAGCAGTACTTC	CASSSGQDINEQYF
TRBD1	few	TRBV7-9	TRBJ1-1	TGTGCCAGCAGCAGGGCCGGGACAGGGGCCCCTAGAGCTTTCTTT	CASSRAGTGAPRAFF
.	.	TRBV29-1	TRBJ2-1	TGCAGCGTTGCTACTCTACTGAACAATGAGCAGTTCTTC	CSVATLLNNEQFF
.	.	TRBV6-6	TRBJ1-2	TGTGCCAGCAGACCACTTGACAGTGAGGTCTATGGCTACACCTTC	CASRPLDSEVYGYTF
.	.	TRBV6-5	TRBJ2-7	TGTGCCAGCAGTTTCTACGGTTCCTACGAGCAGTACTTC	CASSFYGSYEQYF
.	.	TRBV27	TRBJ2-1	TGTGCCAGCAAACGACGCGGGGCTCCTTCCTACAATGAGCAGTTCTTC	CASKRRGAPSYNEQFF
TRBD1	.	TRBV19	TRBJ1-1	TGTGCCAGTATGGGACAGAGGAACACTGAAGCTTTCTTT	CASMGQRNTEAFF
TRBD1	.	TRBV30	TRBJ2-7	TGTGCCTGGAGTGTAGACAGGGGGGCAGAGCAGTACTTC	CAWSVDRGAEQYF
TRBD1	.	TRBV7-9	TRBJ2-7	TGTTCCAGCAGCTCGACAGGGCCCGAAATCTACGAGCAGTACTTC	CSSSSTGPEIYEQYF
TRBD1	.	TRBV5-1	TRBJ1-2	TGCGCCAGCAGCCCAACAGGGGAGGACGGCTACACCTTC	CASSPTGEDGYTF
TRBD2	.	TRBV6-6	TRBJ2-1	TGTGCCAGCAGTCAGCGGGGCCTGTTCTTC	CASSQRGLFF
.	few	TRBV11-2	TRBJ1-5	TGTGCCAGCAGCTTAGCCAGTGATAATCAGCCCCAGCATTTT	CASSLASDNQPQHF
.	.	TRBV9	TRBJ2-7	TGTGCCAGCAGCCCCTCCCCCGAGGGCTCCTACGAGCAGTACTTC	CASSPSPEGSYEQYF